The entry that follows covers one T cell receptor (beta chain) sequence. Its antigen remains unknown. The germline gives CDR1 SGHDN, CDR2 FVKESK. V was cut by 5 bases and J by 4 bases, with 17 bases left in between. The CDR3 spans 15 residues. These data come from a study of CD8 T cell repertoires and HIV-1 epitope variants. Produced via immunoSEQ multiplex PCR; TCRdb's table is partial and in-frame only. The table lists some 5,900 clones, around 66% of them singletons. Notes on the study in general: Only beta chains were identified, marking proliferation to antigen, not function.

This TCR came from a male donor with HIV. Sequencing was done on a sample of cultured CD8+ T cells derived from PBMCs. The chain links TRBV14 to TRBJ2-5, with D maybe TRBD2 (6 bases). The CDR3 spells CASSSRRGKRETQYF. In nucleotides, the CDR3 is TGTGCCAGCAGCTCTCGCCGGGGGAAGAGAGAGACCCAGTACTTC.